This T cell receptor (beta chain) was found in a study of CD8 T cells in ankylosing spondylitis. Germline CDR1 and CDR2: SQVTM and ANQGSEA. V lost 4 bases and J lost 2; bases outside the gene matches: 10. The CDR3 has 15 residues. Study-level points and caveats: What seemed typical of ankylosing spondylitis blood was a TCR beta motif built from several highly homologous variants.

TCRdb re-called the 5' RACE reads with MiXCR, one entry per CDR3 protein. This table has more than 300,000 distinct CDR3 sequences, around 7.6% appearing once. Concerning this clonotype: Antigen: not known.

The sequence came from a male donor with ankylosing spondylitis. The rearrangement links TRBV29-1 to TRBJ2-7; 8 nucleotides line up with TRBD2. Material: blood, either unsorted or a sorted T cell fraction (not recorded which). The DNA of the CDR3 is TGCAGCGTTGTGGGACGAGCGGGAGCGACCTACGAGCAGTACTTC. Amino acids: CSVVGRAGATYEQYF.